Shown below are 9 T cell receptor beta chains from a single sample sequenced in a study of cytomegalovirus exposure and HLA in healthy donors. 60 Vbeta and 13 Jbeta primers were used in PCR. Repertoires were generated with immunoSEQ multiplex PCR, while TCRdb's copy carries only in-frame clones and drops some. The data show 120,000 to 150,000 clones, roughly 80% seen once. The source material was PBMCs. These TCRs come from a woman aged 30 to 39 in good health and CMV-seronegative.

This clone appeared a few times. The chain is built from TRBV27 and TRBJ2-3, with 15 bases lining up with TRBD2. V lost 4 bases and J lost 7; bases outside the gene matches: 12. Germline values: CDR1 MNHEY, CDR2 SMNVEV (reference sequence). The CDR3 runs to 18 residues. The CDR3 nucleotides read TGTGCCAGCAGTTCCTACGGACTAGCGGGGGGGGATATGAATACGCAGTATTTT. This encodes CASSSYGLAGGDMNTQYF.

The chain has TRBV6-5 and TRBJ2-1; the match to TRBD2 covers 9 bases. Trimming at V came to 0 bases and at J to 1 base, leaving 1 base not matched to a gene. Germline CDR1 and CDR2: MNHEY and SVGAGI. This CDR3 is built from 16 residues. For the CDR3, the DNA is TGTGCCAGCAGTTACTCCCTAGCGGGATCCTACAATGAGCAGTTCTTC. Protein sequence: CASSYSLAGSYNEQFF.

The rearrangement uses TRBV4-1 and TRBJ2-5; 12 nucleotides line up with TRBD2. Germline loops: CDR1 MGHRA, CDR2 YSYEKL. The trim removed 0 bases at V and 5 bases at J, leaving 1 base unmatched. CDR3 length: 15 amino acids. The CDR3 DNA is TGCGCCAGCAGCCAAGAACTAGCGGGAGGTGAGACCCAGTACTTC. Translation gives CASSQELAGGETQYF.

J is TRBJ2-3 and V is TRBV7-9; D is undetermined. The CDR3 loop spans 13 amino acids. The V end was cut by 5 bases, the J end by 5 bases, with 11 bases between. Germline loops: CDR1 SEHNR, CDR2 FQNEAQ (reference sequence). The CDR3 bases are TGTGCCAGCAGCCTCCGAGCCGAAGATACGCAGTATTTT. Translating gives CASSLRAEDTQYF.

The DNA for the CDR3 is TGCGCCAGCAGCTCGACACAGGGGGCGAGGGAAAAACTGTTTTTT. Translated: CASSSTQGAREKLFF. The J gene is TRBJ1-4, the V gene TRBV5-1; 9 nucleotides agree with TRBD1. CDR1 and CDR2 (germline): SGHRS, YFSETQ. V lost 3 bases and J lost 8; bases outside the gene matches: 8. The CDR3 has 15 amino acids.

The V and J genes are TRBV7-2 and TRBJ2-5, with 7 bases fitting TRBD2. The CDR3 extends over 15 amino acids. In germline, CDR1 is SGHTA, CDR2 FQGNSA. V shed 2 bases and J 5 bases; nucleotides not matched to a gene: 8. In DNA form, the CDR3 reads TGTGCCAGCAGCTTACGACTAGCCTCCGGGGAGACCCAGTACTTC. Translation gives CASSLRLASGETQYF.

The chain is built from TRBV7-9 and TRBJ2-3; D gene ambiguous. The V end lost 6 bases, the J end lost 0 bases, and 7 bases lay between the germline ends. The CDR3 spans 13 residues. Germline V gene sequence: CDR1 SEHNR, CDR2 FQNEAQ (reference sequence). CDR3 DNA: TGTGCCAGCAGAGAGTTTAGCACAGATACGCAGTATTTT. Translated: CASREFSTDTQYF.

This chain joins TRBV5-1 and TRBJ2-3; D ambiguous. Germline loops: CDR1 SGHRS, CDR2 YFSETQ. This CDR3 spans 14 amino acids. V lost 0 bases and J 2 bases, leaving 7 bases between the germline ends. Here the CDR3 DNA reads TGCGCCAGCAGCTTGGGCCTATACACAGATACGCAGTATTTT. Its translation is CASSLGLYTDTQYF. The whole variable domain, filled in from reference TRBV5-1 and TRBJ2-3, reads KAGVTQTPRYLIKTRGQQVTLSCSPISGHRSVSWYQQTPGQGLQFLFEYFSETQRNKGNFPGRFSGRQFSNSRSEMNVSTLELGDSALYLCASSLGLYTDTQYFGPGTRLTVL.

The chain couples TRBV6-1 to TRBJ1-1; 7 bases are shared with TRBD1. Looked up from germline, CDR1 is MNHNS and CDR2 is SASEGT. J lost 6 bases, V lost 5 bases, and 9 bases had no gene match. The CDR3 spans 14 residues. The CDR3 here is CASSLRQGGAEAFF. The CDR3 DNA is TGTGCCAGCAGTCTCCGACAGGGTGGCGCTGAAGCTTTCTTT.